Following are 9 T cell receptor beta chains from one sample sequenced in a study of immune heterogeneity within non-small cell lung tumors. Amplifying TCR beta CDR3 involved multiplex PCR carried out with 32 V and 13 J primers. Each CDR3 protein is one row after TCRdb ran MiXCR on the multiplex PCR reads. The sample has fewer than 15,000 distinct CDR3 sequences, about 23% seen once. Bulk tumor genomic DNA was the template, and each sample received about 600 ng. Several far-apart biopsies were taken per primary tumor during surgery. With untreated, newly diagnosed non-small cell lung cancer, the patients went on to undergo curative surgery. Specimen: lung tumor tissue. Receptors were obtained from a man aged 45-65 years with non-small cell lung cancer.

V gene TRBV20-1 combines with J gene TRBJ1-1; 9 bases match TRBD1. This CDR3 comprises 19 residues. CDR1 and CDR2 (germline): DFQATT, SNEGSKA (reference sequence). V lost 8 bases to trimming and J lost 5 bases; unmatched junction nucleotides: 27. CDR3 nucleotides: TGCAGTCCTACAGTGGGCGGTCGGACTACAGGGGGCGGGAAAACTGAAGCTTTCTTT. This codes for CSPTVGGRTTGGGKTEAFF.

In its sample, this clonotype was seen many times. The chain has TRBV12-3 or TRBV12-4 and TRBJ1-4, with 7 bases fitting TRBD1. V dropped 4 bases and J dropped 5; count of bases not matched to a gene: 16. CDR3 length: 18 residues. The CDR3 spells CASSSQQGLATWNEKLFF. In DNA form, the CDR3 reads TGTGCCAGCAGTTCGCAACAGGGGTTAGCCACTTGGAATGAAAAACTGTTTTTT.

This clonotype was seen more than once but under ten times. The V and J genes are TRBV18 and TRBJ2-5; D may be TRBD1 or TRBD2 (5 bases each). Trimming stripped 5 bases from V and 1 base from J, with 17 bases between. The CDR3 is made up of 16 amino acids. From germline, CDR1 is KGHSH and CDR2 LQKENI. CDR3 loop: CASSYTGPSPQETQYF. The CDR3 DNA follows: TGTGCCAGCTCATACACGGGGCCTTCCCCCCAAGAGACCCAGTACTTC.

This clonotype counts as medium-sized (0.01 to 0.1%). V usage is TRBV6-1 and J usage is TRBJ2-7, with 8 bases lining up with TRBD1. V trimming: 5 bases; J trimming: 3 bases; junction bases outside the gene matches: 12. The CDR3 is 16 amino acids. CDR1 MNHNS and CDR2 SASEGT come from the germline V gene. The CDR3 region is CASSYGGQAQIYEQYF. As DNA, the CDR3 is TGTGCCAGCAGTTATGGGGGACAGGCCCAGATCTACGAGCAGTACTTC.

Written as DNA, the CDR3 is TGCAGCGTGCCCGGGAAAGGGTTCCTCGATAACACCGGGGAGCTGTTTTTT. It yields the protein CSVPGKGFLDNTGELFF. The chain joins TRBV29-1 to TRBJ2-2, with D perhaps matching TRBD2 (5 bases). This CDR3 has 17 residues. Germline V lookup: CDR1 SQVTM, CDR2 ANQGSEA. Deletions cut 6 bases from V and 2 bases from J, with 22 bases between.

This clonotype was counted ten times or more. The rearrangement links TRBV29-1 to TRBJ2-1; weak D call: TRBD1 (5 bases). CDR3 length equals 11 residues. V lost 3 bases and J 7 bases, leaving 7 bases between the germline ends. Germline values: CDR1 SQVTM, CDR2 ANQGSEA. For the CDR3, the DNA is TGCAGCGTTGACAGGGCAAATGAGCAGTTCTTC. It specifies CSVDRANEQFF.

By share, this clonotype ranks as medium-sized. The chain recombines TRBV6-1 with TRBJ2-3; a weak D match, TRBD2 (6 bases). The CDR3 loop spans 15 amino acids. Trimming cost V 7 bases and J 1 base, with 15 bases left between them. Germline CDR1 reads MNHNS; CDR2 reads SASEGT. CDR3 sequence reads: CASTPYPGGTDTQYF. CDR3 coding DNA: TGTGCCAGCACTCCCTATCCGGGGGGCACAGATACGCAGTATTTT.

With regard to this clonotype: This may be a read error, as it is one base from a much larger clone. This is likely a read error, given that the CDR3 carries no conserved phenylalanine or tryptophan at its end. The CDR3 DNA reads as TGTGCCAGCAGCTTAGGCAGTAGCGGACTCTCCTACAATGAGCAGTTCTTA. It yields the protein CASSLGSSGLSYNEQFL. V is TRBV11-2 and J is TRBJ2-1; tentatively, D is TRBD2 (6 bases). Trimming left V 1 base short and J 0 bases short, with 13 bases between. This CDR3 is built from 17 residues. CDR1 is SGHAT and CDR2 is FQNNGV in the germline V gene.

This clonotype has a count of ten or more. The genes are TRBV19 and TRBJ2-6, with 9 bases aligning to TRBD1. Germline-derived CDR1 and CDR2 are LNHDA and SQIVND (reference sequence). This CDR3 comprises 19 residues. With V trimmed by 6 bases and J by 0 bases, 12 bases remained unmatched. DNA of the CDR3: TGTGCCAGTAGGGTGACTCCGGGACAGGGAAGCTCTGGGGCCAACGTCCTGACTTTC. It yields the protein CASRVTPGQGSSGANVLTF.